The clone carrying this TCR beta chain appeared a few times. The data were obtained in a study of blood T cell repertoires in COVID-19. Overall study context: Sites in the United States, Italy and Spain provided acute and convalescent COVID-19 samples.

Measured with immunoSEQ multiplex PCR; TCRdb has only the in-frame clones, and not every one. The profile shows some 400,000 clones, around 87% of them singletons. CDR3 length: 16 amino acids. CDR1 and CDR2 from the germline V gene are LNHDA and SQIVND (reference sequence). V lost 10 bases and J lost 0, with 19 bases in between. In Seattle, patients joined the study during active infection and were tracked longitudinally. Source material: peripheral blood. This receptor was obtained from a woman aged 60-70 years with COVID-19, enrolled during active disease. The rearrangement links TRBV19 to TRBJ1-5, with D possibly matching TRBD1 (5 bases). CDR3 nucleotide sequence: TGTGCCACCCACTTGGGGCAAGTCTATAGCAATCAGCCCCAGCATTTT. Translating it yields CATHLGQVYSNQPQHF.